This T cell receptor (beta chain) was identified during a study of human T cells and chemical hapten exposure. On the study more broadly: During the approximately 25-week study period, patients had diphenylcyclopropenone applied to the scalp every week.

Comments on this clonotype: Its antigen is not identified. One end of the junction does not line up with germline, which may come from a read error.

Study findings and constraints: Significantly more large CDR3 similarity clusters were formed by expanded TCRs than by controls.

As to time point: pre-sensitization, week 0. Stated treatment: therapeutic diphenylcyclopropenone sensitization with weekly scalp DPC. Extraction of total RNA was performed on unfractionated whole blood. One entry per CDR3 protein, called by TCRdb with MiXCR from the RACE reads. The repertoire has tens of thousands of distinct CDR3 sequences, 9.5% to 10% of them found once; the top ten carry 8.5% to 10%. CDR1 is MGHRA and CDR2 is YSYEKL in the germline V gene. The CDR3 has 15 amino acids. The sequences come from whole blood, collected in connection with sensitization to the hapten diphenylcyclopropenone (DPC). The rearrangement uses TRBV4-1 and TRBJ1-1; no clear D gene. The sequence was collected from a woman in her thirties with alopecia areata. Some clones in this sample may be carry-over from other donors' samples. The CDR3 sequence is CASSPSGVLNTKAFF. The CDR3 DNA reads TGCGCCAGCAGCCCGTCAGGAGTTTTGAACACTAAAGCTTTCTTT.